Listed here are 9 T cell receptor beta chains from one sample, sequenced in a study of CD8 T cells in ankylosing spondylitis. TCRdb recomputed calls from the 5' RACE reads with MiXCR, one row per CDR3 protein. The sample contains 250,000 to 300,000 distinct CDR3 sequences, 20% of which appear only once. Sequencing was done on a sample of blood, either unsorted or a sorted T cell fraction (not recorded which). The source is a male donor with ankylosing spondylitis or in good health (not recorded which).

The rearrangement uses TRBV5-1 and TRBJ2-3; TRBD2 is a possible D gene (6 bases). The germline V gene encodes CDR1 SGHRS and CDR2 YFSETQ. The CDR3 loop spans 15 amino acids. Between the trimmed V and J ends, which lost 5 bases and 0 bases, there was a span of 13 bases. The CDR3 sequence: CASRLAGTSTDTQYF. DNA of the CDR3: TGCGCCAGCAGGCTCGCGGGGACTAGCACAGATACGCAGTATTTT.

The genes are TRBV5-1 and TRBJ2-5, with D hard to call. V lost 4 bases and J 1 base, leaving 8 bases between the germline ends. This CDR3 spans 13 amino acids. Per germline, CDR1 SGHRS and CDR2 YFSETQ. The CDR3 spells CASSITSQETQYF. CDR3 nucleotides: TGCGCCAGCAGCATAACCAGCCAAGAGACCCAGTACTTC.

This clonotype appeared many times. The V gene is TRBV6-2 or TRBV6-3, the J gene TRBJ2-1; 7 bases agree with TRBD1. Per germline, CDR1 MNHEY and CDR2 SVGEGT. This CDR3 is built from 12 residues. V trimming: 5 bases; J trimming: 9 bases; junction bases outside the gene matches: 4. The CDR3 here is CASSRQGGEQFF. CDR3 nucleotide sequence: TGTGCCAGCAGTCGACAGGGTGGTGAGCAGTTCTTC.

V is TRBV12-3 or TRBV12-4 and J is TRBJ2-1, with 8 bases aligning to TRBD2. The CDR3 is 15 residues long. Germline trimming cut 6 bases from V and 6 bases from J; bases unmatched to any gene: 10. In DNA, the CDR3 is TGTGCCAGCAGCCAGGGACTAGATTGGGGCAATGAGCAGTTCTTC. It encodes CASSQGLDWGNEQFF.

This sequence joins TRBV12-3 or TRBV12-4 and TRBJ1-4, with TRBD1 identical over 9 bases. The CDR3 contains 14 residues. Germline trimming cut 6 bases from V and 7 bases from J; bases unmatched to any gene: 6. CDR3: CASRPTGGGEKLFF. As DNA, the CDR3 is TGTGCCAGCAGACCGACAGGGGGAGGTGAAAAACTGTTTTTT.

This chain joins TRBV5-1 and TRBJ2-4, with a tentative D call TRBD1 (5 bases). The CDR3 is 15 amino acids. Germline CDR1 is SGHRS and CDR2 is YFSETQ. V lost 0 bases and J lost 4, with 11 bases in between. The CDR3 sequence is CASSLEGRTKNIQYF. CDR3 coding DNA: TGCGCCAGCAGCTTGGAAGGCAGGACAAAAAACATTCAGTACTTC. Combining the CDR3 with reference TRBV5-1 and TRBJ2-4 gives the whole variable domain KAGVTQTPRYLIKTRGQQVTLSCSPISGHRSVSWYQQTPGQGLQFLFEYFSETQRNKGNFPGRFSGRQFSNSRSEMNVSTLELGDSALYLCASSLEGRTKNIQYFGAGTRLSVL.

CDR3: CASSSEDPLTGELFF. DNA for the CDR3: TGTGCCAGCAGCTCAGAGGATCCCCTCACCGGGGAGCTGTTTTTT. The chain combines TRBV2 with TRBJ2-2; D is uncertain. Germline V CDR1 and CDR2: SNHLY, FYNNEI. The length of the CDR3 is 15 residues. V dropped 6 bases and J dropped 4 bases, with 15 bases sitting between them.

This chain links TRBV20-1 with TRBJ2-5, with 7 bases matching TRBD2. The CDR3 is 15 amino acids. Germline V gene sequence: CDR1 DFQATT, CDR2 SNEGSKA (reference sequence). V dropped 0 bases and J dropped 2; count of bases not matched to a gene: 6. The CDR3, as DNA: TGCAGTGCTAGAGACGCAGCGGGACCTCAAGAGACCCAGTACTTC. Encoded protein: CSARDAAGPQETQYF.

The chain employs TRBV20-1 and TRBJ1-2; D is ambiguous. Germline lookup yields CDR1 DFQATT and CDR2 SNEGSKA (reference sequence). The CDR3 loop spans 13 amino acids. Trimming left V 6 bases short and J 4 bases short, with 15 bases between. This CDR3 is CSAREGFPYGYTF. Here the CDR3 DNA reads TGCAGTGCCCGGGAGGGTTTTCCCTATGGCTACACCTTC.